The 23 T cell receptor beta chains listed next were all sequenced from one sample in a study of cytomegalovirus exposure and HLA in healthy donors. The PCR had 60 Vbeta and 13 Jbeta primers. The data were produced by immunoSEQ multiplex PCR, yet TCRdb's version contains in-frame clones alone and is incomplete. The table lists 100,000 to 120,000 clones, about 68% of them singletons, with around 4.2% in the top ten. Sequenced material: PBMCs. These receptors all come from a woman aged 40 to 50 in good health and CMV-seropositive.

This clone was picked up one time. The rearrangement uses TRBV6-5 and TRBJ2-3; D may be TRBD2 (6 bases). Germline V gives CDR1 MNHEY, CDR2 SVGAGI. This CDR3 contains 14 residues. Trimming left V 0 bases short and J 4 bases short, with 8 bases between. The CDR3: CASSYSEGADTQYF. CDR3 nucleotide sequence: TGTGCCAGCAGTTACTCGGAGGGCGCAGATACGCAGTATTTT.

V usage is TRBV6-1 and J usage is TRBJ2-2; 8 bases map to TRBD1. The CDR3 has 15 amino acids. Germline loops: CDR1 MNHNS, CDR2 SASEGT. The V gene end was trimmed by 4 bases and the J gene end by 4 bases; junction bases not matched to a gene: 5. CDR3 region: CASSGTGRSTGELFF. CDR3 nucleotides: TGTGCCAGCAGTGGGACAGGGCGATCCACCGGGGAGCTGTTTTTT.

The chain has TRBV18 and TRBJ2-1; 10 positions agree with TRBD2. Trimming cost V 0 bases and J 8 bases; bases outside gene matches: 10. The CDR3 contains 17 residues. CDR1 is KGHSH and CDR2 is LQKENI in the germline V gene. CDR3 in amino acids: CASSPPGRLAGKDEQFF. CDR3 DNA: TGTGCCAGCTCACCACCGGGGCGACTAGCGGGTAAGGATGAGCAGTTCTTC.

This chain uses TRBV20-1 with TRBJ2-7; TRBD1 might be the D (5 bases). Trimming pared 1 base from V and 11 bases from J, leaving 12 bases between. This CDR3 has 11 residues. Germline V gives CDR1 DFQATT, CDR2 SNEGSKA (reference sequence). The CDR3 region has the DNA TGCAGTGCTAGAGTGGGCGCAGGGAAGTACTTC. Translation gives CSARVGAGKYF.

V and J are TRBV4-1 and TRBJ2-1; tentative D call: TRBD2 (6 bases). Germline CDR1 reads MGHRA; CDR2 reads YSYEKL. Trimming stripped 1 base from V and 2 bases from J, with 18 bases between. The CDR3 has 18 residues. The CDR3 DNA reads TGCGCCAGCAGCCAAGGGGGGTTCAAAGGAGGGCCCTACAATGAGCAGTTCTTC. Translated, it gives CASSQGGFKGGPYNEQFF.

V gene TRBV5-1 combines with J gene TRBJ2-1; 8 bases are a match to TRBD2. V lost 4 bases and J lost 0; bases outside the gene matches: 6. Germline assignment: CDR1 SGHRS and CDR2 YFSETQ. The CDR3 extends over 16 amino acids. CDR3 nucleotide sequence: TGCGCCAGCAGCCCAAGAGCGGGGGTCTCCTACAATGAGCAGTTCTTC. Its protein is CASSPRAGVSYNEQFF.

The rearrangement uses TRBV7-9 and TRBJ1-1; tentative D call: TRBD1 (5 bases). Trimming removed 1 base at V and 11 bases at J, with 14 bases between. The CDR3 spans 13 residues. CDR1 and CDR2 (germline): SEHNR, FQNEAQ (reference sequence). The CDR3 region is CASSLGSGGVAFF. CDR3 DNA: TGTGCCAGCAGCTTAGGATCGGGGGGGGTCGCTTTCTTT.

This sequence joins TRBV5-1 and TRBJ1-2; 7 nucleotides line up with TRBD1. Per germline, CDR1 SGHRS and CDR2 YFSETQ. Germline trimming cut 0 bases from V and 5 bases from J; bases unmatched to any gene: 10. The CDR3 is made up of 16 amino acids. The CDR3 spells CASSLAPEQGLYGYTF. CDR3 bases: TGCGCCAGCAGCTTGGCCCCCGAACAGGGGCTATATGGCTACACCTTC.

This chain uses TRBV6-1 with TRBJ1-1; D gene unclear. This CDR3 is built from 12 residues. The V end lost 2 bases, the J end lost 7 bases, and 8 bases lay between the germline ends. Germline CDR1 and CDR2: MNHNS and SASEGT. CDR3 region: CASSERGLEAFF. The CDR3 DNA follows: TGTGCCAGCAGTGAAAGAGGCCTTGAAGCTTTCTTT.

The rearrangement links TRBV18 to TRBJ2-7; 7 bases match TRBD1. Germline CDR1 and CDR2: KGHSH and LQKENI. This CDR3 is 14 amino acids long. Trimming cost V 2 bases and J 3 bases; bases outside gene matches: 4. The CDR3 region is CASSPSRQGYEQYF. The CDR3 DNA sequence: TGTGCCAGCTCACCATCGCGACAGGGCTACGAGCAGTACTTC.

The chain is built from TRBV18 and TRBJ2-2; D is uncertain. The CDR3 length is 13 residues. Trimming stripped 5 bases from V and 4 bases from J, with 8 bases between. Germline loops: CDR1 KGHSH, CDR2 LQKENI. CDR3 DNA sequence: TGTGCCAGCTCATCAGAAGTCACCGGGGAGCTGTTTTTT. Amino acids: CASSSEVTGELFF.

The chain recombines TRBV19 with TRBJ1-5; D gene unclear. The CDR3 totals 12 residues. CDR1 is LNHDA and CDR2 is SQIVND in the germline V gene (reference sequence). Trimming took 7 bases from V and 2 from J, leaving 6 bases between them. CDR3 region: CASTVGNQPQHF. The CDR3 bases are TGTGCCAGTACAGTGGGCAATCAGCCCCAGCATTTT.

The chain joins TRBV9 to TRBJ1-2; 10 bases map to TRBD1. The J segment lost 7 bases and the V segment lost 2 bases, leaving 5 bases of the junction unmatched. Germline values: CDR1 SGDLS, CDR2 YYNGEE. The length of the CDR3 is 14 residues. As DNA, the CDR3 is TGTGCCAGCAGCGTCTCCGGGACAGGGGCTGGCTACACCTTC. Translated, it gives CASSVSGTGAGYTF.

This chain uses TRBV12-5 with TRBJ1-6; D is ambiguous. Germline V CDR1 and CDR2: LGHNT, FRNRAP. This CDR3 contains 16 residues. The germline V and J ends were trimmed by 2 bases and 0 bases, with 8 bases remaining between them. CDR3 region: CASGLLLSSYNSPLHF. The CDR3 bases are TGTGCTAGTGGTTTGCTCTTGAGCTCCTATAATTCACCCCTCCACTTT.

The rearrangement links TRBV27 to TRBJ1-6, with D possibly being TRBD1 (6 bases). The ends were cut back, 4 bases at V and 2 bases at J, with 12 bases in the middle. The CDR3 loop spans 16 amino acids. Germline loops: CDR1 MNHEY, CDR2 SMNVEV (reference sequence). CDR3: CASSSWTVTYNSPLHF. The CDR3 DNA is TGTGCCAGCAGTTCCTGGACAGTTACCTATAATTCACCCCTCCACTTT.

This chain connects TRBV7-6 to TRBJ2-2; D might be TRBD2 (6 bases). The V end lost 3 bases, the J end lost 3 bases, and 11 bases lay between the germline ends. Germline V gene data show CDR1 as SGHVS and CDR2 as FNYEAQ. The CDR3 runs 15 residues. The CDR3 coding sequence is TGTGCCAGCAGCTTTGGAGGGGTTTACACCGGGGAGCTGTTTTTT. Its translation is CASSFGGVYTGELFF.

This chain connects TRBV13 to TRBJ2-2; TRBD1 might be the D (6 bases). Trimming took 7 bases from V and 4 from J, leaving 16 bases between them. This CDR3 comprises 15 residues. Germline V gene data show CDR1 as PRHDT and CDR2 as FYEKMQ (reference sequence). CDR3 sequence: CASTPTGMGTGELFF. The DNA of the CDR3 is TGTGCCAGCACCCCCACAGGGATGGGCACCGGGGAGCTGTTTTTT.

This clone was detected a few times. The V call is TRBV2, the J call TRBJ1-6; TRBD1 agrees at 9 bases. Germline trimming cut 7 bases from V and 10 bases from J; bases unmatched to any gene: 5. This CDR3 spans 13 amino acids. Germline CDR1 is SNHLY and CDR2 is FYNNEI. CDR3 loop: CASTGQGVSPLHF. The CDR3 DNA sequence: TGTGCCAGCACGGGACAGGGTGTCTCACCCCTCCACTTT.

The chain is built from TRBV9 and TRBJ2-5, with 7 positions matching TRBD2. Germline CDR1 reads SGDLS; CDR2 reads YYNGEE. With V trimmed by 0 bases and J by 5 bases, 10 bases remained unmatched. The CDR3 runs 16 residues. The CDR3 DNA sequence: TGTGCCAGCAGCGTAGCCGCCCGGGGGAGGGAGGAGACCCAGTACTTC. Translation: CASSVAARGREETQYF.

The table lists this clone with a few counts. This chain joins TRBV18 and TRBJ1-2; TRBD1 agrees at 7 bases. The CDR3 extends over 14 amino acids. V lost 2 bases, J lost 7 bases, and 7 bases stayed unmatched. Germline CDR1 and CDR2: KGHSH and LQKENI. In DNA form, the CDR3 reads TGTGCCAGCTCACCAAACAGGGGAGAGGTTGGCTACACCTTC. Amino acid sequence: CASSPNRGEVGYTF.

This clone was recorded a few times. The chain links TRBV6-5 to TRBJ1-5; 7 nucleotides match TRBD1. The CDR3 runs 14 residues. From germline, CDR1 is MNHEY and CDR2 SVGAGI. Trimming removed 6 bases from V and 11 bases from J; junction bases left unmatched: 13. Written as DNA, the CDR3 is TGTGCCAGCAGCCCCCGCGACAGGGTTTTGACCCAGCATTTT. Translated: CASSPRDRVLTQHF.

The V gene is TRBV5-1, the J gene TRBJ1-1; tentative D call: TRBD1 (6 bases). Germline values: CDR1 SGHRS, CDR2 YFSETQ. Trimming pared 3 bases from V and 3 bases from J, leaving 12 bases between. This CDR3 spans 14 amino acids. CDR3 DNA sequence: TGCGCCAGCAGCTCCGGGACATTGGACACTGAAGCTTTCTTT. This codes for CASSSGTLDTEAFF. Variable domain in full (rest from reference TRBV5-1 and TRBJ1-1): KAGVTQTPRYLIKTRGQQVTLSCSPISGHRSVSWYQQTPGQGLQFLFEYFSETQRNKGNFPGRFSGRQFSNSRSEMNVSTLELGDSALYLCASSSGTLDTEAFFGQGTRLTVV.

The count of this clone is one. The V gene is TRBV2, the J gene TRBJ1-2; 9 bases are a match to TRBD1. The CDR3 is made up of 14 amino acids. The V gene's germline CDR1 is SNHLY and CDR2 FYNNEI. The trim removed 6 bases at V and 4 bases at J, leaving 6 bases unmatched. This CDR3 is CASRGTGNIYGYTF. CDR3 DNA: TGTGCCAGCAGGGGGACAGGGAATATCTATGGCTACACCTTC.